Shown below are 14 T cell receptor beta chains from a single sample sequenced in a study of T cell responses to AZD1222 COVID-19 vaccine. Some clones are missing from TCRdb's copy, which holds only in-frame ones; the method was immunoSEQ multiplex PCR. The top ten hold about 4% of the sample, which has around 160,000 clones, roughly nine tenths seen once. The sequencing used peripheral blood, collected 28 days after the second AZD1222 dose. The source is an adult who received the AZD1222 COVID-19 vaccine.

This sequence joins TRBV12-3 or TRBV12-4 and TRBJ2-1; D unresolved. Trimming shortened V by 6 bases and J by 6 bases, and 6 bases separated the two germline ends. The CDR3 is 11 residues long. The CDR3 nucleotides are TGTGCCAGCAGCTTCTCCAATGAGCAGTTCTTC. Translation gives CASSFSNEQFF.

V is TRBV6-5 and J is TRBJ2-7, with 7 bases identical to TRBD2. This CDR3 spans 14 amino acids. Germline loops: CDR1 MNHEY, CDR2 SVGAGI. Trimming removed 6 bases from V and 1 base from J; junction bases left unmatched: 6. The CDR3 loop reads CASRREDSSYEQYF. The CDR3 bases are TGTGCCAGCAGACGGGAGGATTCGTCCTACGAGCAGTACTTC.

This chain uses TRBV5-1 with TRBJ1-2; 8 bases fit TRBD1. In germline, CDR1 is SGHRS, CDR2 YFSETQ. Germline trimming cut 1 base from V and 6 bases from J; bases unmatched to any gene: 5. The CDR3 spans 14 residues. In DNA, the CDR3 is TGCGCCAGCAGCTTGTCAGGGGGCTACGATGGCTACACCTTC. The encoded protein is CASSLSGGYDGYTF.

The chain recombines TRBV6-6 with TRBJ2-7, with 9 nucleotides matching TRBD2. Per the germline V gene, CDR1 is MNHNY and CDR2 is SVGAGI (reference sequence). This CDR3 has 14 amino acids. V was pared by 10 bases and J by 6 bases, with 13 bases of the junction left unmatched. The CDR3 loop is CATRTPGLASEQYF. In nucleotides, the CDR3 is TGTGCCACCCGAACTCCGGGACTAGCTAGCGAGCAGTACTTC.

This chain links TRBV5-1 with TRBJ2-2; D gene uncertain. This CDR3 is built from 12 residues. Germline CDR1 is SGHRS and CDR2 is YFSETQ. V was shortened by 3 bases and J by 3 bases, with 3 bases between the two germline ends. CDR3 DNA: TGCGCCAGCAGCTGGGACACCGGGGAGCTGTTTTTT. Translated: CASSWDTGELFF.

V gene TRBV15 combines with J gene TRBJ1-2; 9 bases agree with TRBD1. V was pared by 3 bases and J by 4 bases, with 3 bases of the junction left unmatched. Germline assignment: CDR1 LNHNV and CDR2 YYDKDF (reference sequence). There are 14 residues in the CDR3. CDR3 nucleotides: TGTGCCACCAGCAGGGACAGGGGTAGCTATGGCTACACCTTC. Translating it yields CATSRDRGSYGYTF.

V is TRBV28 and J is TRBJ1-5; tentative D call: TRBD1 (5 bases). V was trimmed by 6 bases and J by 0 bases, leaving 12 bases between them. From germline, CDR1 is MDHEN and CDR2 SYDVKM. The CDR3 extends over 15 amino acids. For the CDR3, the DNA is TGTGCCAGCAGGATCGGGGCATATAGCAATCAGCCCCAGCATTTT. Its translation: CASRIGAYSNQPQHF.

The chain joins TRBV4-1 to TRBJ2-1, with 9 positions matching TRBD2. V shed 3 bases, J shed 3 bases, and the junction held 6 bases outside the gene matches. This CDR3 comprises 16 residues. Germline loops: CDR1 MGHRA, CDR2 YSYEKL. The chain's CDR3 is CASSQKRGDIYNEQFF. In DNA form, the CDR3 reads TGCGCCAGCAGCCAGAAGCGGGGGGATATCTACAATGAGCAGTTCTTC.

V is TRBV3-1 (or the pseudogene TRBV3-2) and J is TRBJ1-1; no definite D call. V was pared by 3 bases and J by 3 bases, with 8 bases between. CDR1 and CDR2 (germline): LGHDT, YNNKEL (reference sequence). The CDR3 loop spans 13 amino acids. This CDR3 reads CASSQGRDTEAFF. The DNA for the CDR3 is TGTGCCAGCAGCCAGGGCCGGGACACTGAAGCTTTCTTT.

The chain is built from TRBV12-5 and TRBJ2-7; D is tentatively TRBD1 or TRBD2 (6 bases each). Deletions cut 11 bases from V and 3 bases from J, with 20 bases between. CDR3 length: 14 amino acids. Germline V gives CDR1 LGHNT, CDR2 FRNRAP. The CDR3 coding sequence is TGTGCTCGCAGCTGGGGGCAGGGAGGCTACGAGCAGTACTTC. The encoded protein is CARSWGQGGYEQYF.

The V call is TRBV30, the J call TRBJ2-7; D may correspond to TRBD1 or TRBD2 (5 bases each). Germline lookup yields CDR1 GTSNPN and CDR2 SVGIG (reference sequence). Trimming took off 0 bases at V and 5 bases at J, with 20 bases between the two ends. This CDR3 has 16 amino acids. DNA of the CDR3: TGTGCCTGGAGTGTACTAGTAGGGGCGGTAAATGACGAGCAGTACTTC. Protein: CAWSVLVGAVNDEQYF.

The gene calls are TRBV19 and TRBJ2-6; tentative D call: TRBD2 (6 bases). The germline V gene has CDR1 LNHDA and CDR2 SQIVND (reference sequence). The CDR3 covers 19 residues. V lost 1 base to trimming and J lost 2 bases, with 18 bases between them. CDR3: CASSIGAAGPKAGANVLTF. The CDR3 DNA reads TGTGCCAGTAGTATAGGAGCGGCGGGGCCAAAAGCTGGGGCCAACGTCCTGACTTTC.

The chain links TRBV18 to TRBJ1-4, with a weak D call TRBD1 (6 bases). CDR3 length equals 17 residues. Trimming stripped 5 bases from V and 5 bases from J, with 21 bases between. Germline CDR1 and CDR2: KGHSH and LQKENI. CDR3 residues: CASSLDRPGFRNEKLFF. DNA for the CDR3: TGTGCCAGCTCATTAGACAGGCCGGGATTTCGGAATGAAAAACTGTTTTTT.

DNA of the CDR3: TGTGCCAGCAGTGGGGGGACCGTTGGAAACACCATATATTTT. It codes for CASSGGTVGNTIYF. This sequence joins TRBV2 and TRBJ1-3; TRBD1 is a possible D gene (5 bases). Germline values: CDR1 SNHLY, CDR2 FYNNEI. The V gene lost 4 bases and the J gene lost 3 bases, with 10 bases spanning the gap. This CDR3 contains 14 residues.